The 27 T cell receptor beta chains listed next were all sequenced from one sample in a study of graft-versus-host responses after intestinal transplantation. Antigens of these TCRs are unknown. Clones were read by immunoSEQ multiplex PCR, and TCRdb kept only the in-frame ones, dropping some. The table lists about 80,000 clones, about 88% of them singletons, with roughly 0.37% in the top ten. Sequenced material: unstimulated CD4+ T cells sorted from spleen or lymph node cells, taken before intestinal transplant. Source of these receptors: a human donor who received an intestinal transplant.

The rearrangement uses TRBV7-9 and TRBJ2-2; TRBD2 is a possible D gene (5 bases). V was pared by 2 bases and J by 4 bases, with 11 bases between. From germline, CDR1 is SEHNR and CDR2 FQNEAQ (reference sequence). The CDR3 sequence is 15 residues long. The CDR3 is CASSLPAVPTGELFF. DNA of the CDR3: TGTGCCAGCAGCTTACCAGCGGTCCCCACCGGGGAGCTGTTTTTT.

CDR3 in amino acids: CASSYSGGANEPQHF. Here the CDR3 DNA reads TGTGCCAGCAGTTACTCTGGGGGGGCTAATGAGCCCCAGCATTTT. This chain joins TRBV6-5 and TRBJ1-5; tentative D call: TRBD1 (6 bases). This CDR3 spans 15 amino acids. Germline CDR1 MNHEY, CDR2 SVGAGI. With 0 bases removed from V and 8 bases from J, the gap between germline ends came to 14 bases.

V is TRBV7-8 and J is TRBJ2-7; tentative D call: TRBD1 (6 bases). The V gene's germline CDR1 is SGHVS and CDR2 FQNEAQ. V lost 5 bases and J 6 bases, leaving 17 bases between the germline ends. This CDR3 has 14 residues. This chain's CDR3 is CASSPYRALGEQYF. The CDR3 DNA follows: TGTGCCAGCAGCCCGTACAGGGCATTGGGCGAGCAGTACTTC.

The chain uses TRBV9 and TRBJ1-2; 8 nucleotides agree with TRBD1. CDR1 and CDR2 from the germline V gene are SGDLS and YYNGEE. The CDR3 has 14 residues. J lost 4 bases, V lost 4 bases, and 6 bases had no gene match. CDR3: CASSTGTGVYGYTF. In DNA form, the CDR3 reads TGTGCCAGCAGCACCGGGACAGGTGTCTATGGCTACACCTTC.

This clone was recorded only once. The chain links TRBV5-1 to TRBJ2-7, with 13 positions matching TRBD2. CDR1 is SGHRS and CDR2 is YFSETQ in the germline V gene. The CDR3 length is 16 residues. The V gene end was trimmed by 4 bases and the J gene end by 5 bases; junction bases not matched to a gene: 9. CDR3 protein: CASSMTGLAGQHEQYF. As DNA, the CDR3 is TGCGCCAGCAGCATGACGGGACTAGCGGGACAACACGAGCAGTACTTC.

This clone is a singleton in its sample. The rearrangement joins TRBV2 to TRBJ2-7, with 8 bases lining up with TRBD1. Per germline, CDR1 SNHLY and CDR2 FYNNEI. The V segment lost 7 bases and the J segment 3 bases; nucleotides outside the gene matches: 8. The CDR3 runs to 14 residues. This CDR3 is CASTRQGFIYEQYF. CDR3 in DNA: TGTGCCAGCACGAGACAGGGGTTTATCTACGAGCAGTACTTC.

V is TRBV5-1 and J is TRBJ2-7, with D tentatively TRBD1 (5 bases). V was trimmed by 1 base and J by 2 bases, leaving 7 bases between them. CDR3 size: 13 residues. Looked up from germline, CDR1 is SGHRS and CDR2 is YFSETQ. The CDR3 bases are TGCGCCAGCAGCTTGACAGGACCCTACGAGCAGTACTTC. This gives the protein CASSLTGPYEQYF.

The rearrangement links TRBV5-1 to TRBJ2-1, with 9 bases identical to TRBD1. Trimming took 0 bases from V and 9 from J; bases not matched to a gene: 13. CDR1 is SGHRS and CDR2 is YFSETQ in the germline V gene. The length of the CDR3 is 17 residues. For the CDR3, the DNA is TGCGCCAGCAGCTTGGTATCTAGGGGACAGGGTGTTCCTGAGCAGTTCTTC. This gives the protein CASSLVSRGQGVPEQFF.

The V gene is TRBV5-6, the J gene TRBJ2-5, with TRBD2 identical over 8 bases. This CDR3 has 15 amino acids. The germline V gene has CDR1 SGHDT and CDR2 YYEEEE. Trimming cost V 4 bases and J 4 bases; bases outside gene matches: 9. The CDR3 spells CASSRRGGSLETQYF. CDR3 nucleotide sequence: TGTGCCAGCAGCAGACGGGGGGGTTCACTAGAGACCCAGTACTTC.

The chain couples TRBV9 to TRBJ1-1; a possible D gene is TRBD1 (5 bases). The germline V gene encodes CDR1 SGDLS and CDR2 YYNGEE. V gave up 2 bases and J gave up 3 bases, with 11 bases separating them. This CDR3 region has 14 residues. CDR3 sequence: CASSVGTKDTEAFF. CDR3 in DNA: TGTGCCAGCAGCGTTGGGACTAAGGACACTGAAGCTTTCTTT.

This clone was counted a single time. The rearrangement joins TRBV5-1 to TRBJ2-3; the match to TRBD2 covers 7 bases. Germline V gene lookup returns CDR1 SGHRS and CDR2 YFSETQ. Germline trimming cut 0 bases from V and 1 base from J; bases unmatched to any gene: 11. CDR3 length: 18 amino acids. CDR3 bases: TGCGCCAGCAGCTTGGTTCTAGCGGCCCCGGGGGGCACAGATACGCAGTATTTT. Translation: CASSLVLAAPGGTDTQYF.

A single count supports this clone. The V call is TRBV4-1, the J call TRBJ2-1; 10 positions match TRBD1. V was pared by 6 bases and J by 5 bases, with 7 bases of the junction left unmatched. This CDR3 has 15 amino acids. The V gene's germline CDR1 is MGHRA and CDR2 YSYEKL. CDR3 loop: CASRPGQGTNNEQFF. The CDR3 coding sequence is TGCGCCAGCAGGCCGGGACAGGGGACCAACAATGAGCAGTTCTTC.

V usage is TRBV7-6 and J usage is TRBJ1-1; D is unclear. Germline V gene lookup returns CDR1 SGHVS and CDR2 FNYEAQ. The CDR3 is 13 residues long. Trimming removed 5 bases from V and 1 base from J, with 8 bases in between. In DNA, the CDR3 is TGTGCCAGCAGCGTCGACACGAACACTGAAGCTTTCTTT. Encoded protein: CASSVDTNTEAFF.

DNA for the CDR3: TGTGCCAGCAGCTTACCCCCGACAGGAAGCTCCTATAATTCACCCCTCCACTTT. Its translation: CASSLPPTGSSYNSPLHF. The V gene is TRBV7-3, the J gene TRBJ1-6; weak D call: TRBD1 (6 bases). The CDR3 is 18 amino acids. Germline values: CDR1 SGHTA, CDR2 FQGTGA. Trimming took off 2 bases at V and 0 bases at J, with 14 bases between the two ends.

The rearrangement links TRBV5-6 to TRBJ2-3; D gene unclear. V was pared by 1 base and J by 5 bases, with 11 bases between. This CDR3 is built from 14 residues. Looked up from germline, CDR1 is SGHDT and CDR2 is YYEEEE. The CDR3 region has the DNA TGTGCCAGCAGCTTGTATGGCAAGAAAGATACGCAGTATTTT. It codes for CASSLYGKKDTQYF.

The rearrangement joins TRBV5-5 to TRBJ2-3; TRBD1 aligns across 8 bases. The germline gives CDR1 SGHKS, CDR2 YYEKEE (reference sequence). V shed 3 bases and J 5 bases; nucleotides not matched to a gene: 8. The CDR3 runs 15 residues. The CDR3 DNA is TGTGCCAGCAGCTCGTTAGGACAGGGAGGAGATACGCAGTATTTT. This encodes CASSSLGQGGDTQYF.

This chain uses TRBV2 with TRBJ2-2, with 7 bases lining up with TRBD2. Germline V lookup: CDR1 SNHLY, CDR2 FYNNEI. The V gene end was trimmed by 8 bases and the J gene end by 7 bases; junction bases not matched to a gene: 7. This CDR3 spans 13 amino acids. The CDR3 DNA reads as TGTGCCAGCGGCGCGGGAGCGATCGGGGAGCTGTTTTTT. This encodes CASGAGAIGELFF.

The table lists this clone with a count of one. The genes are TRBV19 and TRBJ1-5; 7 bases fit TRBD1. This CDR3 region has 15 residues. The J segment lost 0 bases and the V segment lost 3 bases, leaving 2 bases of the junction unmatched. Germline V gene data show CDR1 as LNHDA and CDR2 as SQIVND (reference sequence). CDR3 DNA: TGTGCCAGTAGTATCCGGACAGGTAGCAATCAGCCCCAGCATTTT. This encodes CASSIRTGSNQPQHF.

The V and J genes are TRBV6-1 and TRBJ1-1, with a tentative D call TRBD1 (5 bases). The V gene lost 8 bases and the J gene lost 4 bases, with 14 bases spanning the gap. Germline CDR1 MNHNS, CDR2 SASEGT. The CDR3 has 13 residues. The CDR3, as DNA: TGTGCCAGCTCGACACAGGCGTCCACTGAAGCTTTCTTT. Translation gives CASSTQASTEAFF.

The chain combines TRBV10-2 with TRBJ2-7, with D possibly TRBD2 on 10 matching bases. Germline-derived CDR1 and CDR2 are WSHSY and SAAADI. Between the trimmed V and J ends, which lost 3 bases and 3 bases, there was a span of 39 bases. The CDR3 is 23 residues long. This CDR3 is CASSEKSDLWDRESGGAFYEQYF. The CDR3 coding sequence is TGCGCCAGCAGTGAAAAGAGCGACTTATGGGACAGGGAGAGCGGGGGGGCCTTCTACGAGCAGTACTTC.

This chain joins TRBV6-1 and TRBJ2-5; 7 nucleotides agree with TRBD1. Germline V gives CDR1 MNHNS, CDR2 SASEGT. With 5 bases clipped from V and 3 bases from J, the junction kept 9 bases outside the gene matches. This CDR3 has 15 residues. CDR3 sequence: CASSPQGQTKETQYF. The CDR3 DNA reads as TGTGCCAGCAGTCCCCAGGGACAGACTAAAGAGACCCAGTACTTC.

The chain employs TRBV27 and TRBJ2-1; 7 nucleotides align to TRBD2. Germline trimming cut 2 bases from V and 4 bases from J; bases unmatched to any gene: 8. The length of the CDR3 is 16 residues. CDR1 MNHEY and CDR2 SMNVEV come from the germline V gene (reference sequence). CDR3 residues: CASSLNRGVIYNEQFF. Here the CDR3 DNA reads TGTGCCAGCAGTTTAAATCGGGGGGTGATTTACAATGAGCAGTTCTTC.

This clone was seen once. The chain uses TRBV29-1 and TRBJ2-3; 7 bases are a match to TRBD1. CDR3 length: 14 amino acids. The junction had 7 bases not matched to a gene; V was cut back by 4 bases and J by 3 bases. Per the germline V gene, CDR1 is SQVTM and CDR2 is ANQGSEA. The chain's CDR3 is CSVVIGGPTDTQYF. The CDR3 DNA reads TGCAGCGTTGTGATAGGGGGCCCAACAGATACGCAGTATTTT.

This sequence joins TRBV4-2 and TRBJ2-3; 7 bases align to TRBD1. The CDR3 is 16 residues long. Germline CDR1 and CDR2: LGHNA and YNFKEQ. V shed 1 base, J shed 1 base, and the junction held 5 bases outside the gene matches. This CDR3 reads CASSQGEGARTDTQYF. The DNA for the CDR3 is TGTGCCAGCAGCCAAGGTGAGGGGGCCCGCACAGATACGCAGTATTTT.

The V gene is TRBV6-5, the J gene TRBJ2-2, with 10 bases identical to TRBD2. V gave up 7 bases and J gave up 7 bases; unmatched junction bases: 9. This CDR3 has 15 amino acids. Germline CDR1 reads MNHEY; CDR2 reads SVGAGI. The chain's CDR3 is CASTHVAGGHGELFF. Written as DNA, the CDR3 is TGTGCCAGCACCCACGTAGCGGGGGGCCACGGGGAGCTGTTTTTT.

J is TRBJ1-6 and V is TRBV4-1; D is uncertain. Germline V CDR1 and CDR2: MGHRA, YSYEKL. V gave up 3 bases and J gave up 7 bases, with 13 bases separating them. This CDR3 has 15 residues. CDR3 sequence: CASSQEDLYNSPLHF. The CDR3 region has the DNA TGCGCCAGCAGCCAGGAAGACTTGTACAATTCACCCCTCCACTTT.

This chain uses TRBV29-1 with TRBJ2-1, with 7 nucleotides matching TRBD2. Germline V gives CDR1 SQVTM, CDR2 ANQGSEA. With V trimmed by 6 bases and J by 5 bases, 10 bases remained unmatched. This CDR3 has 14 amino acids. The CDR3 coding sequence is TGCAGCGTATTACTAGCGCCGAGAAACAATGAGCAGTTCTTC. This codes for CSVLLAPRNNEQFF.